This TCR beta chain was observed in a study of cytomegalovirus exposure and HLA in healthy donors. V lost 4 bases, J lost 0 bases, and 5 bases lay in between. This CDR3 comprises 13 residues. Per the germline V gene, CDR1 is MRHNA and CDR2 is SNTAGT. The donors were members of the roughly 130-subject validation cohort (separate from the approximately 670-subject first cohort). Clones were sequenced by immunoSEQ multiplex PCR, and TCRdb holds only the in-frame ones, with some missing. The sample consists of 250,000 or so clones, roughly 89% of them appearing once. Specimen: PBMCs. The clonotype comes from a woman aged 18-35 years in good health and CMV-seronegative. V usage is TRBV6-4 and J usage is TRBJ2-3, with no clear D. This CDR3 is CASSVTSTDTQYF. The CDR3 DNA reads as TGTGCCAGCAGTGTCACTAGCACAGATACGCAGTATTTT.